These T cell receptor beta chains were read from a single sample in a study of blood T cell repertoires in COVID-19. Data came from immunoSEQ multiplex PCR; TCRdb stores just in-frame clones and leaves some out. The sample carries 450,000 to 600,000 clones, 87% recorded once. Source material: PBMCs or T cells enriched from blood (not recorded which). Receptors originate from a woman aged 18-29 years who had recovered from COVID-19. Both conserved end residues are part of each CDR3. The order of the fields is clone size, D gene, V gene, J gene, CDR3 DNA, CDR3 protein. D genes are given only for firm matches. The listing skips clone size in some rows; elsewhere it reads once, few, many or a size class.

clone size: -; D gene: -; V gene: TRBV10-2; J gene: TRBJ2-1; CDR3 DNA: TGCGCCAGCAGGCCCACTAGCCCCTACAATGAGCAGTTCTTC; CDR3 protein: CASRPTSPYNEQFF
clone size: -; D gene: TRBD2; V gene: TRBV28; J gene: TRBJ2-5; CDR3 DNA: TGTGCCAGCAGTTTCACCAGCGGGGGGTCGGGAGAGACCCAGTACTTC; CDR3 protein: CASSFTSGGSGETQYF
clone size: -; D gene: -; V gene: TRBV7-2; J gene: TRBJ1-2; CDR3 DNA: TGTGCCAGCAGCCTTGGCCCGGATGGAGATGGCTACACCTTC; CDR3 protein: CASSLGPDGDGYTF
clone size: -; D gene: TRBD1; V gene: TRBV6-5; J gene: TRBJ1-1; CDR3 DNA: TGTGCCAGCAGTTACAGTGGCAGGGGGGACACTGAAGCTTTCTTT; CDR3 protein: CASSYSGRGDTEAFF
clone size: -; D gene: TRBD1; V gene: TRBV9; J gene: TRBJ1-1; CDR3 DNA: TGTGCCAGCAACCCCTCGACAGGGTACACTGAAGCTTTCTTT; CDR3 protein: CASNPSTGYTEAFF
clone size: -; D gene: TRBD1; V gene: TRBV5-1; J gene: TRBJ1-1; CDR3 DNA: TGCGCCAGCAGCTTCTCCGGGACAGGGATGAACACTGAAGCTTTCTTT; CDR3 protein: CASSFSGTGMNTEAFF
clone size: -; D gene: TRBD1; V gene: TRBV6-5; J gene: TRBJ1-5; CDR3 DNA: TGTGCCAGCAGTCGCGGACAGGGAGGAGGTCAGCCCCAGCATTTT; CDR3 protein: CASSRGQGGGQPQHF
clone size: -; D gene: TRBD1; V gene: TRBV18; J gene: TRBJ2-7; CDR3 DNA: TGTGCCAGCTCACCTGGGACAGGGAGCTCCTACGAGCAGTACTTC; CDR3 protein: CASSPGTGSSYEQYF
clone size: -; D gene: TRBD1; V gene: TRBV27; J gene: TRBJ1-2; CDR3 DNA: TGTGCCAGCAGTTTATCCCCGGGACAGGGTTTAGATGGCTACACCTTC; CDR3 protein: CASSLSPGQGLDGYTF
clone size: -; D gene: TRBD1; V gene: TRBV19; J gene: TRBJ1-1; CDR3 DNA: TGTGCCAGTAGTCCACAGGGGGGGAACACTGAAGCTTTCTTT; CDR3 protein: CASSPQGGNTEAFF
clone size: -; D gene: TRBD1; V gene: TRBV6-5; J gene: TRBJ1-6; CDR3 DNA: TGTGCCAGCAGCCCCACAGGGGACACTTCACCCCTCCACTTT; CDR3 protein: CASSPTGDTSPLHF
clone size: -; D gene: -; V gene: TRBV4-1; J gene: TRBJ2-3; CDR3 DNA: TGCGCCAGCAGCCGGAAAGTATATTCGCCGGAGCCGCCGGATACGCAGTATTTT; CDR3 protein: CASSRKVYSPEPPDTQYF
clone size: -; D gene: TRBD1; V gene: TRBV24-1; J gene: TRBJ2-2; CDR3 DNA: TGTGCCGCCTCCGACTGGGACAGGGGGAGCGGGAACGCCGGGGAGCTGTTTTTT; CDR3 protein: CAASDWDRGSGNAGELFF
clone size: -; D gene: -; V gene: TRBV4-1; J gene: TRBJ2-5; CDR3 DNA: TGCGCCAGCAGCCAAGAAAGCGCCGAGGAGGAGACCCAGTACTTC; CDR3 protein: CASSQESAEEETQYF
clone size: -; D gene: TRBD2; V gene: TRBV7-2; J gene: TRBJ2-3; CDR3 DNA: TGTGCCAGCAGCTTCAGCGGGGGGGTAACAGATACGCAGTATTTT; CDR3 protein: CASSFSGGVTDTQYF
clone size: -; D gene: -; V gene: TRBV21-1; J gene: TRBJ1-1; CDR3 DNA: TGTGCCAGCGGTCACAGGGGGTGGAACACTGAAGCTTTCTTT; CDR3 protein: CASGHRGWNTEAFF
clone size: -; D gene: TRBD1; V gene: TRBV18; J gene: TRBJ1-5; CDR3 DNA: TGTGCCAGCTCACCACAGGGGGCTAGTCAGCCCCAGCATTTT; CDR3 protein: CASSPQGASQPQHF
clone size: -; D gene: TRBD1; V gene: TRBV5-1; J gene: TRBJ2-3; CDR3 DNA: TGCGCCAGCGGGACAGGGGGCCGGGCAGATACGCAGTATTTT; CDR3 protein: CASGTGGRADTQYF
clone size: -; D gene: TRBD1; V gene: TRBV27; J gene: TRBJ1-2; CDR3 DNA: TGTGCCGCTGGACAGGGCTATTTGGGGAGCTATGGCTACACCTTC; CDR3 protein: CAAGQGYLGSYGYTF
clone size: -; D gene: -; V gene: TRBV4-1; J gene: TRBJ1-1; CDR3 DNA: TGCGCCAGCAGCCAAGGGACAGACCGAAACACTGAAGCTTTCTTT; CDR3 protein: CASSQGTDRNTEAFF
clone size: -; D gene: -; V gene: TRBV11-2; J gene: TRBJ1-3; CDR3 DNA: TGTGCCAGCAGCTTAGATCTATCGGGATCTGGAAACACCATATATTTT; CDR3 protein: CASSLDLSGSGNTIYF
clone size: -; D gene: -; V gene: TRBV9; J gene: TRBJ2-3; CDR3 DNA: TGTGCCAGCAGCGTAGGCGGCCTAGCTGGCATTTACACAGATACGCAGTATTTT; CDR3 protein: CASSVGGLAGIYTDTQYF
clone size: -; D gene: -; V gene: TRBV7-9; J gene: TRBJ1-6; CDR3 DNA: TGTGCCAGCAGCCCCGACAGGTCGGGATCACCCCTCCACTTT; CDR3 protein: CASSPDRSGSPLHF
clone size: -; D gene: -; V gene: TRBV7-2; J gene: TRBJ2-1; CDR3 DNA: TGTGCCAGCAGCTGGGGCCCAAACAATGAGCAGTTCTTC; CDR3 protein: CASSWGPNNEQFF
clone size: -; D gene: -; V gene: TRBV10-3; J gene: TRBJ1-4; CDR3 DNA: TGTGCCATCAGTGGAGGCGAAAAACTGTTTTTT; CDR3 protein: CAISGGEKLFF
clone size: -; D gene: TRBD2; V gene: TRBV2; J gene: TRBJ2-3; CDR3 DNA: TGTGCCAGCAAGGAGACTAGCGGGTGGGAAGATACGCAGTATTTT; CDR3 protein: CASKETSGWEDTQYF
clone size: few; D gene: -; V gene: TRBV6-5; J gene: TRBJ2-2; CDR3 DNA: TGTGCCAGCAGTTACCCGGGCACCGGGGAGCTGTTTTTT; CDR3 protein: CASSYPGTGELFF
clone size: -; D gene: -; V gene: TRBV7-3; J gene: TRBJ1-3; CDR3 DNA: TGTGCCAGCAGCCTGGGACTGCCGAGCTCTGGAAACACCATATATTTT; CDR3 protein: CASSLGLPSSGNTIYF
clone size: -; D gene: -; V gene: TRBV5-1; J gene: TRBJ2-2; CDR3 DNA: TGCGCCAGCTCCTCAAGATCGGGGGCCGGGGAGCTGTTTTTT; CDR3 protein: CASSSRSGAGELFF
clone size: -; D gene: -; V gene: TRBV27; J gene: TRBJ1-5; CDR3 DNA: TGTGCCAGCATCAGTTTAGGCGGTTGGACAGTAAATCAGCCCCAGCATTTT; CDR3 protein: CASISLGGWTVNQPQHF
clone size: -; D gene: TRBD1; V gene: TRBV5-1; J gene: TRBJ1-2; CDR3 DNA: TGCGCCAGCAGCTTCGACAGGGGGGATGGCTACACCTTC; CDR3 protein: CASSFDRGDGYTF
clone size: -; D gene: -; V gene: TRBV13; J gene: TRBJ2-1; CDR3 DNA: TGTGCCAGCAGCTCTCCCGGGGAGTCCTACAATGAGCAGTTCTTC; CDR3 protein: CASSSPGESYNEQFF
clone size: few; D gene: -; V gene: TRBV6-6; J gene: TRBJ2-7; CDR3 DNA: TGTGCCAGCAGCGACAGCAACTCCTACGAGCAGTACTTC; CDR3 protein: CASSDSNSYEQYF
clone size: -; D gene: -; V gene: TRBV6-5; J gene: TRBJ2-7; CDR3 DNA: TGTGCCAGCAGGCCCGGGGGGCTGTACGAGCAGTACTTC; CDR3 protein: CASRPGGLYEQYF
clone size: -; D gene: -; V gene: TRBV19; J gene: TRBJ2-7; CDR3 DNA: TGTGCCAGTAAGGGAGCGGTGAACTCCTACGAGCAGTACTTC; CDR3 protein: CASKGAVNSYEQYF
clone size: many; D gene: -; V gene: TRBV19; J gene: TRBJ1-1; CDR3 DNA: TGTGCCAGTGCGTACACGGCGGAAGCTGAAGCTTTCTTT; CDR3 protein: CASAYTAEAEAFF
clone size: -; D gene: TRBD1; V gene: TRBV3-1/TRBV3-2; J gene: TRBJ2-7; CDR3 DNA: TGTGCCAGCAGCCACGGGACAGATAGCTCCTACGAGCAGTACTTC; CDR3 protein: CASSHGTDSSYEQYF
clone size: -; D gene: TRBD2; V gene: TRBV14; J gene: TRBJ2-3; CDR3 DNA: TGTGCCAGCAGCCTGGGACTAGCAATAAGTACGCAGTATTTT; CDR3 protein: CASSLGLAISTQYF
clone size: -; D gene: -; V gene: TRBV4-2; J gene: TRBJ1-2; CDR3 DNA: TGTGCCAGCAGCCAGAGGGTAACGGGCAACTATGGCTACACCTTC; CDR3 protein: CASSQRVTGNYGYTF
clone size: -; D gene: TRBD2; V gene: TRBV6-5; J gene: TRBJ2-2; CDR3 DNA: TGTGCCAGCAGGACGTCTAGCGGGGTGACCGGGGAGCTGTTTTTT; CDR3 protein: CASRTSSGVTGELFF